What follows are 24 T cell receptor beta chains derived from one specimen sequenced in a study of cytomegalovirus exposure and HLA in healthy donors. The study ran its PCR with 60 Vbeta and 13 Jbeta primers. Repertoires were generated with immunoSEQ multiplex PCR, while TCRdb's copy carries only in-frame clones and drops some. The sample has 150,000 to 200,000 clones, roughly 79% seen once. Sequencing used PBMCs. These TCRs come from a male donor in good health and CMV-seropositive.

The chain combines TRBV11-2 with TRBJ1-6; tentatively, D is TRBD1 (6 bases). CDR1 and CDR2 (germline): SGHAT, FQNNGV. V lost 7 bases, J lost 10 bases, and 20 bases lay in between. The CDR3 is made up of 15 amino acids. CDR3 coding DNA: TGTGCCAGCACCCCTAGGGGGGGGGCTGAATCACCCCTCCACTTT. It yields the protein CASTPRGGAESPLHF.

This chain joins TRBV5-1 and TRBJ1-3; TRBD1 aligns across 11 bases. This CDR3 has 16 residues. V shed 1 base, J shed 6 bases, and the junction held 6 bases outside the gene matches. Germline assignment: CDR1 SGHRS and CDR2 YFSETQ. Here the CDR3 DNA reads TGCGCCAGCAGCTTGCAACCGGGACAGGGGGAAAACACCATATATTTT. This gives the protein CASSLQPGQGENTIYF. Complete variable domain (other parts from reference TRBV5-1 and TRBJ1-3): KAGVTQTPRYLIKTRGQQVTLSCSPISGHRSVSWYQQTPGQGLQFLFEYFSETQRNKGNFPGRFSGRQFSNSRSEMNVSTLELGDSALYLCASSLQPGQGENTIYFGEGSWLTVV.

This sequence joins TRBV9 and TRBJ2-3; 9 bases line up with TRBD2. The CDR3 totals 17 residues. Trimming removed 4 bases from V and 2 bases from J; junction bases left unmatched: 11. Germline V gene lookup returns CDR1 SGDLS and CDR2 YYNGEE. The CDR3 reads CASSHPGIAGDTDTQYF. CDR3 DNA: TGTGCCAGCAGCCACCCTGGGATAGCGGGGGACACAGATACGCAGTATTTT.

The chain joins TRBV7-6 to TRBJ2-7; 13 positions match TRBD2. The germline gives CDR1 SGHVS, CDR2 FNYEAQ. This CDR3 comprises 16 residues. J lost 2 bases, V lost 3 bases, and 4 bases had no gene match. Written as DNA, the CDR3 is TGTGCCAGCAGCTTGACTAGCGGGGGGCCAACCTACGAGCAGTACTTC. Its translation: CASSLTSGGPTYEQYF.

V is TRBV6-4 and J is TRBJ2-3; TRBD2 matches at 11 bases. The CDR3 extends over 15 amino acids. J lost 2 bases, V lost 6 bases, and 4 bases had no gene match. Germline CDR1 reads MRHNA; CDR2 reads SNTAGT. CDR3 amino acids: CASSPGLADTDTQYF. The DNA of the CDR3 is TGTGCCAGCAGCCCGGGACTAGCGGACACAGATACGCAGTATTTT.

The J gene is TRBJ1-4, the V gene TRBV2; D may be TRBD1 (5 bases). The V end lost 8 bases, the J end lost 0 bases, and 19 bases lay between the germline ends. The CDR3 covers 17 residues. Germline CDR1 is SNHLY and CDR2 is FYNNEI. CDR3 in DNA: TGTGCCAGCTTCTGGGGACTGAATACCGCAACTAATGAAAAACTGTTTTTT. It codes for CASFWGLNTATNEKLFF.

Turning to this clone: Other DNA sequences from this sample encode an identical CDR3 as well. V usage is TRBV2 and J usage is TRBJ1-1; a weak D match, TRBD1 (5 bases). Germline CDR1 reads SNHLY; CDR2 reads FYNNEI. V was clipped by 6 bases and J by 5 bases, with 13 bases between them. This CDR3 contains 13 residues. Written as DNA, the CDR3 is TGTGCCAGCAGCCTCCGGGGGGATACTGAAGCTTTCTTT. Amino acids: CASSLRGDTEAFF. Using reference TRBV2 and TRBJ1-1 for the parts outside the CDR3, the full variable domain is EPEVTQTPSHQVTQMGQEVILRCVPISNHLYFYWYRQILGQKVEFLVSFYNNEISEKSEIFDDQFSVERPDGSNFTLKIRSTKLEDSAMYFCASSLRGDTEAFFGQGTRLTVV.

V gene TRBV5-1 combines with J gene TRBJ1-4; no firm D call. The CDR3 has 17 amino acids. Germline V gene sequence: CDR1 SGHRS, CDR2 YFSETQ. The ends were cut back, 0 bases at V and 1 base at J, with 13 bases in the middle. The DNA for the CDR3 is TGCGCCAGCAGCTTGGCTGGGTTTCGGGTAACTAATGAAAAACTGTTTTTT. Protein: CASSLAGFRVTNEKLFF.

The rearrangement uses TRBV5-4 and TRBJ2-3; a weak D match, TRBD2 (6 bases). Germline V gene lookup returns CDR1 SGHNT and CDR2 YYREEE (reference sequence). V lost 4 bases, J lost 0 bases, and 15 bases lay in between. The CDR3 runs to 16 residues. The CDR3 DNA is TGTGCCAGCAGCCCCACCGGAGGGTCCAGCACAGATACGCAGTATTTT. Protein sequence: CASSPTGGSSTDTQYF.

The chain combines TRBV7-6 with TRBJ2-2, with 12 bases aligning to TRBD2. CDR1 and CDR2 from the germline V gene are SGHVS and FNYEAQ. This CDR3 has 18 residues. V was clipped by 2 bases and J by 4 bases; unmatched bases: 8. CDR3 nucleotide sequence: TGTGCCAGCAGCTTATGGACTAGCGGGGAGGCTGTCACCGGGGAGCTGTTTTTT. Translating it yields CASSLWTSGEAVTGELFF. Complete variable domain (other parts from reference TRBV7-6 and TRBJ2-2): GAGVSQSPRYKVTKRGQDVALRCDPISGHVSLYWYRQALGQGPEFLTYFNYEAQQDKSGLPNDRFSAERPEGSISTLTIQRTEQRDSAMYRCASSLWTSGEAVTGELFFGEGSRLTVL.

The J gene is TRBJ2-7, the V gene TRBV30; D is perhaps TRBD1 (5 bases). CDR1 is GTSNPN, CDR2 SVGIG, per germline (reference sequence). CDR3 length: 14 amino acids. The ends were cut back, 3 bases at V and 6 bases at J, with 18 bases in the middle. Here the CDR3 DNA reads TGTGCCTGGAGCAGGGTGGTAGGGTGGGGCGAGCAGTACTTC. This gives the protein CAWSRVVGWGEQYF.

The J gene is TRBJ2-5, the V gene TRBV7-9, with 9 positions matching TRBD1. The better agreement between TRBJ2-7 and the DNA end casts doubt on the J call. The germline gives CDR1 SEHNR, CDR2 FQNEAQ (reference sequence). CDR3 size: 15 residues. CDR3 coding DNA: TGTGCCAGCAGCTCATCCGGGACAGGGTTTGACGAGCAGTACTTC. This encodes CASSSSGTGFDEQYF.

The gene calls are TRBV7-9 and TRBJ1-2; D is perhaps TRBD1 (6 bases). CDR3 length: 14 amino acids. V shed 1 base and J shed 5 bases, with 11 bases lying between them. Germline CDR1 is SEHNR and CDR2 is FQNEAQ (reference sequence). The CDR3 DNA reads TGTGCCAGCAGCTTAGAGGGGGGGATTTATGGCTACACCTTC. Encoded protein: CASSLEGGIYGYTF. Supplemented by reference TRBV7-9 and TRBJ1-2, the full variable domain reads DTGVSQNPRHKITKRGQNVTFRCDPISEHNRLYWYRQTLGQGPEFLTYFQNEAQLEKSRLLSDRFSAERPKGSFSTLEIQRTEQGDSAMYLCASSLEGGIYGYTFGSGTRLTVV.

This rearrangement joins TRBV5-1 to TRBJ2-1; tentative D call: TRBD1 (5 bases). V gave up 3 bases and J gave up 6 bases, with 13 bases separating them. There are 14 residues in the CDR3. Germline CDR1 is SGHRS and CDR2 is YFSETQ. CDR3 bases: TGCGCCAGCAGCTCAGGACAACGCCCCAATGAGCAGTTCTTC. This gives the protein CASSSGQRPNEQFF.

This chain connects TRBV19 to TRBJ1-1; TRBD1 matches 10 bases. The CDR3 is 17 amino acids. Trimming at V came to 6 bases and at J to 1 base, leaving 11 bases not matched to a gene. Germline V gives CDR1 LNHDA, CDR2 SQIVND (reference sequence). CDR3 sequence reads: CASSNPRQGAENTEAFF. The CDR3 DNA sequence: TGTGCCAGTAGCAATCCCCGACAGGGGGCTGAGAACACTGAAGCTTTCTTT.

This clone has a handful of counts. This sequence joins TRBV4-1 and TRBJ2-3; 8 bases match TRBD1. The J segment lost 0 bases and the V segment lost 1 base, leaving 12 bases of the junction unmatched. The CDR3 loop spans 19 amino acids. Looked up from germline, CDR1 is MGHRA and CDR2 is YSYEKL. The CDR3 sequence: CASSQGIWAGTGSTDTQYF. For the CDR3, the DNA is TGCGCCAGCAGCCAAGGAATATGGGCCGGGACAGGTAGCACAGATACGCAGTATTTT.

The chain couples TRBV30 to TRBJ2-3, with 10 bases fitting TRBD2. J lost 2 bases, V lost 2 bases, and 7 bases had no gene match. Per germline, CDR1 GTSNPN and CDR2 SVGIG (reference sequence). The CDR3 totals 16 residues. The CDR3 DNA sequence: TGTGCCTGGAGTCCCTGGACTAGCGGAGTCACAGATACGCAGTATTTT. It is translated as CAWSPWTSGVTDTQYF.

The rearrangement links TRBV4-1 to TRBJ2-7, with D perhaps matching TRBD2 (5 bases). CDR1 and CDR2 (germline): MGHRA, YSYEKL. CDR3 length: 12 amino acids. The germline V and J ends were trimmed by 4 bases and 3 bases, with 7 bases remaining between them. The CDR3 sequence is CASSRESYEQYF. The CDR3 DNA is TGCGCCAGCAGCCGGGAGAGCTACGAGCAGTACTTC.

The chain combines TRBV30 with TRBJ2-3, with a tentative D call TRBD2 (5 bases). Per the germline V gene, CDR1 is GTSNPN and CDR2 is SVGIG (reference sequence). Trimming cost V 5 bases and J 6 bases, with 12 bases left between them. The CDR3 loop spans 12 amino acids. CDR3 protein: CAWGWEWDTQYF. The CDR3 DNA is TGTGCCTGGGGTTGGGAGTGGGATACGCAGTATTTT.

This rearrangement joins TRBV5-1 to TRBJ2-4, with D possibly matching TRBD2 (6 bases). Per the germline V gene, CDR1 is SGHRS and CDR2 is YFSETQ. Trimming took 3 bases from V and 2 from J, leaving 15 bases between them. The CDR3 covers 16 residues. This chain's CDR3 is CASSSGGGGTKNIQYF. For the CDR3, the DNA is TGCGCCAGCAGCTCGGGTGGGGGAGGAACCAAAAACATTCAGTACTTC.

This clone has just one count. This chain connects TRBV2 to TRBJ2-3; TRBD1 is a possible D gene (5 bases). Germline V lookup: CDR1 SNHLY, CDR2 FYNNEI. The CDR3 is 13 residues long. V was pared by 3 bases and J by 5 bases, with 9 bases between. The CDR3 here is CASSDVREDTQYF. DNA for the CDR3: TGTGCCAGCAGTGACGTCAGGGAAGATACGCAGTATTTT.

The chain links TRBV7-9 to TRBJ2-5, with 9 bases lining up with TRBD1. The CDR3 loop spans 14 amino acids. V shed 9 bases, J shed 2 bases, and the junction held 7 bases outside the gene matches. Germline V lookup: CDR1 SEHNR, CDR2 FQNEAQ (reference sequence). The CDR3 region is CASGRGQGQETQYF. Written as DNA, the CDR3 is TGTGCCAGTGGTAGGGGACAGGGTCAAGAGACCCAGTACTTC.

The gene calls are TRBV5-1 and TRBJ2-2, with 7 bases matching TRBD2. CDR1 and CDR2 from the germline V gene are SGHRS and YFSETQ. Trimming took 2 bases from V and 4 from J; bases not matched to a gene: 2. This CDR3 has 14 amino acids. This CDR3 reads CASSFGGITGELFF. Written as DNA, the CDR3 is TGCGCCAGCAGCTTCGGGGGGATCACCGGGGAGCTGTTTTTT.

The chain carries TRBV9 and TRBJ2-7, with D possibly matching TRBD2 (6 bases). The germline V gene has CDR1 SGDLS and CDR2 YYNGEE. The CDR3 is 15 amino acids. The V and J ends lost 0 bases and 2 bases respectively, with 12 bases between them. CDR3 residues: CASSVAAGTTYEQYF. DNA for the CDR3: TGTGCCAGCAGCGTAGCAGCGGGCACGACCTACGAGCAGTACTTC.